Presented here are 8 T cell receptor beta chains from one specimen sequenced in a study of T-cell reconstitution after alpha-beta-depleted transplantation in children. Preparation of the TCRbeta library was carried out with unique molecular identifiers. TCRdb analysed the PCR reads with MiXCR anew, one entry per CDR3 protein. The sample carries 550,000 to 800,000 distinct CDR3 sequences, roughly 14% recorded once. The input for sequencing was PBMCs, taken before TCRalphabeta/CD19-depleted stem cell transplant. The receptors come from a girl aged 2 to 9 with congenital amegakaryocytic thrombocytopenia, due to receive a stem cell transplant.

This clonotype was found many times. The chain recombines TRBV5-1 with TRBJ1-1, with TRBD1 as a possible D gene (6 bases). Trimming took off 0 bases at V and 11 bases at J, with 14 bases between the two ends. CDR3 length: 13 amino acids. Germline V gives CDR1 SGHRS, CDR2 YFSETQ. The CDR3 loop is CASSLVVGQLAFF. The CDR3 bases are TGCGCCAGCAGCTTGGTTGTCGGACAGCTGGCTTTCTTT.

A remark on this clonotype: A single base separates this from a much larger clone, so it may be a read error. The chain couples TRBV7-2 to TRBJ2-3; 8 nucleotides line up with TRBD2. The CDR3 is made up of 15 amino acids. Germline loops: CDR1 SGHTA, CDR2 FQGNSA. CDR3: CASSLLAGVTDTQCF. The DNA for the CDR3 is TGTGCCAGCAGCTTACTAGCGGGCGTCACAGATACGCAGTGTTTT.

A few counts support this clonotype. This sequence joins TRBV21-1 and TRBJ2-5. TRBV21-1 is listed as a pseudogene. CDR3 length: 16 amino acids. The CDR3 protein is CASSNKRWSSGETQYF. The CDR3 region has the DNA TGTGCCAGCAGTAATAAGAGGTGGAGCTCCGGAGAGACCCAGTACTTC.

This clonotype was seen repeatedly, ten times or more. This chain connects TRBV20-1 to TRBJ2-1; D possibly corresponds to TRBD1 (8 bases). There are 14 residues in the CDR3. Germline CDR1 DFQATT, CDR2 SNEGSKA (reference sequence). The CDR3 nucleotides read TGCTCGGACCGGACAGGGAGGGAATACAATGAGCAGTTCTTC. It codes for CSDRTGREYNEQFF.

This clonotype was observed a few times. This clone may be a read error of a much larger clone one base away. The V and J genes are TRBV20-1 and TRBJ2-1; 9 bases are shared with TRBD2. The CDR3 is made up of 16 amino acids. Germline CDR1 is DFQATT and CDR2 is SNEGSKA (reference sequence). CDR3 sequence reads: CCARGFGLAGRNEQFF. As DNA, the CDR3 is TGCTGTGCTAGAGGGTTTGGGCTAGCGGGAAGAAATGAGCAGTTCTTC.

The table lists this clonotype with many counts. CDR3 in amino acids: CASTGLRVQPQHF. The DNA for the CDR3 is TGTGCCAGCACTGGACTAAGAGTTCAGCCCCAGCATTTT. V gene TRBV6-6 combines with J gene TRBJ1-5, with D unresolved. This CDR3 is built from 13 residues. Trimming took off 7 bases at V and 6 bases at J, with 13 bases between the two ends. Germline CDR1 MNHNY, CDR2 SVGAGI (reference sequence).

This clonotype was observed at least ten times. The V and J genes are TRBV20-1 and TRBJ2-7; 7 bases fit TRBD1. The CDR3 contains 14 residues. Germline V CDR1 and CDR2: DFQATT, SNEGSKA (reference sequence). The trim removed 5 bases at V and 3 bases at J, leaving 10 bases unmatched. The DNA for the CDR3 is TGCAGTGCTTCCGGGACAGTAAGTGGCTACGAGCAGTACTTC. This encodes CSASGTVSGYEQYF.

This clonotype has just a few counts. The V gene is TRBV5-1, the J gene TRBJ1-4; the D is unclear. CDR3 length: 16 amino acids. In germline, CDR1 is SGHRS, CDR2 YFSETQ. Between the trimmed V and J ends, which lost 1 base and 8 bases, there was a span of 18 bases. The CDR3 sequence is CASSLSPLTLAEKLFF. DNA of the CDR3: TGCGCCAGCAGCTTGTCTCCTTTGACGTTGGCGGAAAAACTGTTTTTT.